The source of this T cell receptor (beta chain) is a study of T cell repertoires in cytomegalovirus infection. This clonotype was recorded many times. CDR3 length equals 13 residues. The V end lost 5 bases, the J end lost 4 bases, and 11 bases lay between the germline ends. Per germline, CDR1 SGHVS and CDR2 FNYEAQ. TCRdb reanalysed the reads using MiXCR and keeps one entry per CDR3 protein. The table includes some 350,000 distinct CDR3 sequences, around 18% detected once. The sequence was collected from a human donor in good health (CMV status not recorded). Some clones in this sample may be carry-over from other donors' samples. The chain is built from TRBV7-6 and TRBJ1-2; D uncertain. Sequenced input: PBMCs. The CDR3 bases are TGTGCCAGCAGCCCCGGACTACTCTATGGCTACACCTTC. Translated: CASSPGLLYGYTF.